This passage covers 21 T cell receptor beta chains from one sample sequenced in a study of shared clonotypes between healthy human individuals. Data came from immunoSEQ multiplex PCR; TCRdb stores just in-frame clones and leaves some out. The data hold 2 million to 2.5 million clones, with about nine tenths observed a single time. The sequenced material came from naive CD4+ T cells from PBMCs. Noted subset: CD45RA+ positively selected. Receptors were obtained from a man aged 18 to 29 in good health. Some clones in this sample may be carry-over from other donors' samples.

The V and J genes are TRBV6-1 and TRBJ2-3; D remains unclear. CDR1 MNHNS and CDR2 SASEGT come from the germline V gene. The CDR3 is 12 residues long. With 8 bases removed from V and 2 bases from J, the gap between germline ends came to 8 bases. CDR3 coding DNA: TGTGCCAGCGTCCGATCCACAGATACGCAGTATTTT. Protein sequence: CASVRSTDTQYF.

This chain uses TRBV6-5 with TRBJ2-7, with a tentative D call TRBD2 (5 bases). The germline CDR1 and CDR2 sequences are MNHEY and SVGAGI. This CDR3 is built from 16 residues. Trimming removed 0 bases from V and 3 bases from J, with 15 bases in between. DNA for the CDR3: TGTGCCAGCAGTTACTCTTTAGCCGGGATAGGCTACGAGCAGTACTTC. This gives the protein CASSYSLAGIGYEQYF.

This clone was seen only a few times. The chain is built from TRBV28 and TRBJ1-1; D unresolved. The CDR3 extends over 10 amino acids. Germline CDR1 MDHEN, CDR2 SYDVKM. V dropped 3 bases and J dropped 8 bases, with 4 bases sitting between them. The CDR3 sequence is CASSFGEAFF. The CDR3 DNA reads as TGTGCCAGCAGTTTCGGAGAAGCTTTCTTT.

The V gene is TRBV20-1, the J gene TRBJ2-3; D may be TRBD2 (6 bases). Germline-derived CDR1 and CDR2 are DFQATT and SNEGSKA (reference sequence). Trimming cost V 7 bases and J 4 bases, with 9 bases left between them. CDR3 length equals 11 residues. CDR3 DNA: TGCAGTGGGGAGGCCGCAGATACGCAGTATTTT. Encoded protein: CSGEAADTQYF.

The CDR3 region has the DNA TGTGCCAGCAGTCTGGGACTAGCGGAAAGCACAGATACGCAGTATTTT. Its protein product is CASSLGLAESTDTQYF. V usage is TRBV11-3 and J usage is TRBJ2-3, with 11 bases matching TRBD2. The V gene end was trimmed by 6 bases and the J gene end by 0 bases; junction bases not matched to a gene: 5. CDR1 and CDR2 from the germline V gene are SGHNT and YENEEA. The CDR3 contains 16 residues.

This sequence joins TRBV10-3 and TRBJ2-1; D ambiguous. CDR1 ENHRY and CDR2 SYGVKD come from the germline V gene. Trimming took 0 bases from V and 2 from J, leaving 14 bases between them. The length of the CDR3 is 17 residues. The CDR3 is CAISESSRNYAYNEQFF. In DNA form, the CDR3 reads TGTGCCATCAGTGAGTCGTCAAGGAACTACGCCTACAATGAGCAGTTCTTC.

V usage is TRBV7-3 and J usage is TRBJ2-1, with 11 bases that match TRBD2. This CDR3 region has 17 residues. Germline values: CDR1 SGHTA, CDR2 FQGTGA. After removal of 5 bases from V and 8 bases from J, the junction contained 14 bases not matched to a gene. CDR3 sequence (DNA): TGTGCCAGCAGCCTCATTCTTAGCGGGAGGGCCGAAGATGAGCAGTTCTTC. This encodes CASSLILSGRAEDEQFF.

The V call is TRBV6-5, the J call TRBJ1-1, with D perhaps matching TRBD1 (5 bases). The CDR3 is 13 amino acids. Germline V gene lookup returns CDR1 MNHEY and CDR2 SVGAGI. Trimming cost V 7 bases and J 7 bases, with 16 bases left between them. CDR3 coding DNA: TGTGCCAGCACCAACTTCCGGGGGGGTGAAGCTTTCTTT. The encoded protein is CASTNFRGGEAFF.

The CDR3 region is CASSEIGPTDTQYF. The CDR3 nucleotides are TGTGCCAGCAGTGAAATTGGACCGACAGATACGCAGTATTTT. The J gene is TRBJ2-3, the V gene TRBV25-1; D not resolved. Germline assignment: CDR1 MGHDK and CDR2 SYGVNS. V was pared by 2 bases and J by 3 bases, with 9 bases between. The CDR3 runs to 14 residues.

This chain links TRBV5-1 with TRBJ2-1; no clear D gene. Germline V gene sequence: CDR1 SGHRS, CDR2 YFSETQ. This CDR3 contains 12 residues. V gave up 3 bases and J gave up 10 bases, with 11 bases separating them. CDR3 in amino acids: CASSSQGPEQFF. As DNA, the CDR3 is TGCGCCAGCAGCTCTCAAGGCCCCGAGCAGTTCTTC.

The chain is built from TRBV5-1 and TRBJ2-7; D perhaps matches TRBD2 (5 bases). Germline-derived CDR1 and CDR2 are SGHRS and YFSETQ. Trimming pared 2 bases from V and 7 bases from J, leaving 13 bases between. The CDR3 sequence is 13 residues long. CDR3 bases: TGCGCCAGCAGCTTTGGGAGACTGAATGAGCAGTACTTC. As protein: CASSFGRLNEQYF.

The rearrangement uses TRBV7-2 and TRBJ2-1; 7 nucleotides line up with TRBD1. The V gene's germline CDR1 is SGHTA and CDR2 FQGNSA. This CDR3 comprises 13 residues. V trimming: 4 bases; J trimming: 5 bases; junction bases outside the gene matches: 2. The CDR3 region is CASSYTGDNEQFF. The CDR3 DNA reads TGTGCCAGCAGCTATACAGGGGACAATGAGCAGTTCTTC.

CDR3 bases: TGTGCCAGCAGTCCCCGGACAGGGGTGCAAAGTACGCAGTATTTT. It is translated as CASSPRTGVQSTQYF. The chain joins TRBV5-6 to TRBJ2-3, with TRBD1 identical over 9 bases. Germline V gives CDR1 SGHDT, CDR2 YYEEEE. The V and J ends lost 5 bases and 8 bases, in that order; junction bases with no gene match: 12. The CDR3 has 15 amino acids.

V usage is TRBV5-1 and J usage is TRBJ1-5; 7 positions match TRBD1. Germline trimming cut 0 bases from V and 9 bases from J; bases unmatched to any gene: 9. CDR1 and CDR2 (germline): SGHRS, YFSETQ. The CDR3 runs to 15 residues. The CDR3 DNA follows: TGCGCCAGCAGCTTGGAGGGGGCGGCGGGAGGGCCCCAGCATTTT. It encodes CASSLEGAAGGPQHF.

The J gene is TRBJ1-4, the V gene TRBV27, with D perhaps TRBD1 (6 bases). The CDR3 covers 16 residues. Deletions cut 2 bases from V and 7 bases from J, with 17 bases between. Germline V gene sequence: CDR1 MNHEY, CDR2 SMNVEV (reference sequence). The CDR3 is CASSLLGGRSGEKLFF. The CDR3 bases are TGTGCCAGCAGTTTACTGGGGGGCAGGTCAGGTGAAAAACTGTTTTTT.

This chain joins TRBV18 and TRBJ2-3; D is possibly TRBD2 (5 bases). Germline CDR1 and CDR2: KGHSH and LQKENI. Trimming shortened V by 4 bases and J by 6 bases, and 14 bases separated the two germline ends. The CDR3 consists of 14 residues. The CDR3 DNA sequence: TGTGCCAGCTCACGCGGTAGCCGAGGGGATACGCAGTATTTT. Amino acid sequence: CASSRGSRGDTQYF.

Turning to this clone: Additional DNA sequences in this sample encode the identical CDR3. V gene TRBV7-2 combines with J gene TRBJ2-7, with 13 bases matching TRBD2. The trim removed 4 bases at V and 2 bases at J, leaving 2 bases unmatched. This CDR3 contains 15 residues. From germline, CDR1 is SGHTA and CDR2 FQGNSA. The CDR3 spells CASSSGTSGTYEQYF. CDR3 in DNA: TGTGCCAGCAGCTCAGGGACTAGCGGGACCTACGAGCAGTACTTC.

CDR3: CSVEEAPGPGGRNEQFF. Written as DNA, the CDR3 is TGCAGCGTTGAAGAGGCCCCCGGGCCAGGGGGACGGAATGAGCAGTTCTTC. The gene calls are TRBV29-1 and TRBJ2-1, with 7 bases lining up with TRBD1. Losses at the gene ends were 0 bases for V and 7 bases for J; bases not matched to a gene: 15. In germline, CDR1 is SQVTM, CDR2 ANQGSEA. This CDR3 spans 17 amino acids.

The rearrangement links TRBV10-3 to TRBJ2-5, with 15 bases that match TRBD2. The CDR3 spans 16 residues. Germline CDR1 reads ENHRY; CDR2 reads SYGVKD. V dropped 6 bases and J dropped 2; count of bases not matched to a gene: 4. The CDR3 sequence is CAIRGLAGGEQETQYF. CDR3 nucleotide sequence: TGTGCCATCAGAGGACTAGCGGGAGGGGAACAAGAGACCCAGTACTTC.

The V and J genes are TRBV11-2 and TRBJ2-4, with D possibly being TRBD2 (6 bases). V was clipped by 3 bases and J by 2 bases, with 17 bases between them. Per the germline V gene, CDR1 is SGHAT and CDR2 is FQNNGV. The CDR3 has 17 amino acids. The CDR3 DNA sequence: TGTGCCAGCAGCTTTCCGATGGGAGGTGGGACCAAAAACATTCAGTACTTC. Translated: CASSFPMGGGTKNIQYF.

The genes are TRBV14 and TRBJ2-5; TRBD1 might be the D (5 bases). The CDR3 contains 16 residues. Germline CDR1 and CDR2: SGHDN and FVKESK. The germline V and J ends were trimmed by 4 bases and 2 bases, with 17 bases remaining between them. The CDR3 DNA sequence: TGTGCCAGCAGCCTGACAGTATCATGGTCACAAGAGACCCAGTACTTC. The encoded protein is CASSLTVSWSQETQYF.